The T cell receptor (beta chain) described here comes from a study of cytomegalovirus exposure and HLA in healthy donors. Details on this clone: Its matching antigen is unknown.

Regarding the study as a whole: The study designated 160 or so TCR beta chains cytomegalovirus-associated.

A multiplex PCR was run with 60 Vbeta primers and 13 Jbeta primers. Profiled with immunoSEQ multiplex PCR; TCRdb holds only in-frame clones, not every one. The sample lists some 150,000 clones; less than 80% were seen once. The germline gives CDR1 MNHEY, CDR2 SVGAGI. V trimming: 3 bases; J trimming: 6 bases; junction bases outside the gene matches: 7. CDR3 length: 14 residues. The V gene is TRBV6-5, the J gene TRBJ2-7; 8 bases match TRBD1. Sequenced: PBMCs. The receptor was isolated from a man aged 25 to 45 in good health and CMV-seronegative. In DNA, the CDR3 is TGTGCCAGCAGTTATGATGCAGGGGGCTCCGAGCAGTACTTC. It codes for CASSYDAGGSEQYF.